The present entry profiles one T cell receptor (beta chain) with its context. The data were taken from a study of low-dose radiotherapy and immunotherapy resistance in tumors. In the study overall: Intravenously given cyclophosphamide 200 mg/m2 followed a two-week schedule that placed each dose one day before radiation and immunotherapy.

TRAV- and TRBV-specific primers, spanning alpha and beta chains, primed first-strand cDNA. TCRs underwent 20 PCR cycles of amplification with a constant-region primer and V-primer adapter. TCRdb independently ran MiXCR on the reads; one entry per CDR3 protein. The sample has approximately 18,000 distinct CDR3 sequences, approximately 79% seen once. Deletions cut 6 bases from V and 3 bases from J, with 11 bases between. This CDR3 spans 14 amino acids. Germline CDR1 reads LGHDT; CDR2 reads YNNKEL (reference sequence). The clonotype was recovered from a human donor with advanced metastatic prostate, ovarian, gallbladder or colorectal cancer (not recorded which). This table probably holds off-target reads from a library built for another chain. This chain links TRBV3-1 with TRBJ2-2; D is tentatively TRBD1 or TRBD2 (5 bases each). The CDR3 sequence is CASRPRGDTGELFF. The CDR3 region has the DNA TGTGCCAGCAGACCCCGGGGCGACACCGGGGAGCTGTTTTTT.